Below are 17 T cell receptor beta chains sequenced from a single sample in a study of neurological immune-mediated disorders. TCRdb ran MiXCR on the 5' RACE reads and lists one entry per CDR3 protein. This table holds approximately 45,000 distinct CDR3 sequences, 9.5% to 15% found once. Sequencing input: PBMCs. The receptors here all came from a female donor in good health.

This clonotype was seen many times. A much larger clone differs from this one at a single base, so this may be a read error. The CDR3 reads CARSYFASGSEAGELFF. The CDR3 DNA reads TGTGCCAGAAGTTATTTCGCCAGCGGGAGTGAGGCCGGGGAGCTGTTTTTT. The rearrangement uses TRBV6-5 and TRBJ2-2, with 8 bases lining up with TRBD2. CDR1 is MNHEY, CDR2 SVGAGI, per germline. The CDR3 runs to 17 residues.

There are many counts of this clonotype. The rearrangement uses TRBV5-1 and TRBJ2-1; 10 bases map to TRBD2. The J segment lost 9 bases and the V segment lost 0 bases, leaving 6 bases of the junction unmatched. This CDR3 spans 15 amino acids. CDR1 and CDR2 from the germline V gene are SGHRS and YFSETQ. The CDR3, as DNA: TGCGCCAGCAGCTTGGTCCTAGCGGGGGAAGGTGAGCAGTTCTTC. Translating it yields CASSLVLAGEGEQFF.

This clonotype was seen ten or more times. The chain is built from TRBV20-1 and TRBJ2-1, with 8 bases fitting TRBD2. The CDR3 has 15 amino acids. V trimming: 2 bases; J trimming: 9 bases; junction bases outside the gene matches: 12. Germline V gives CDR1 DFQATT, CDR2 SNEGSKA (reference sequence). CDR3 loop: CSARLAGRWVSEQFF. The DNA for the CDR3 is TGCAGTGCTAGATTAGCGGGGAGGTGGGTTAGTGAGCAGTTCTTC.

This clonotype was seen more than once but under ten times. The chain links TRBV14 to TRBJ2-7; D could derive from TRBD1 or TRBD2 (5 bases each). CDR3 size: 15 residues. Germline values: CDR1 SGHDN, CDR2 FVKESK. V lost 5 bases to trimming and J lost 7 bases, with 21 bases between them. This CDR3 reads CASSKGHGALREQYF. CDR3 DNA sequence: TGTGCCAGCAGCAAAGGACACGGGGCGTTGAGGGAGCAGTACTTC.

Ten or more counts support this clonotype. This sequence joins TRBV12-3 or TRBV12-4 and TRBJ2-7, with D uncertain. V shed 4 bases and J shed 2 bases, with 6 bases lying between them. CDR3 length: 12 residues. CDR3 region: CASSYSTYEQYF. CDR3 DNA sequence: TGTGCCAGCAGTTACAGTACCTACGAGCAGTACTTC.

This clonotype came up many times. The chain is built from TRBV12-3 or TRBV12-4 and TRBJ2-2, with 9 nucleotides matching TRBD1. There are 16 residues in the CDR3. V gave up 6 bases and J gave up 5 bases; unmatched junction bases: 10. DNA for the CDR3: TGTGCCAGCAGAGGACCGGGACAGGGAATAACCGGGGAGCTGTTTTTT. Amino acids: CASRGPGQGITGELFF.

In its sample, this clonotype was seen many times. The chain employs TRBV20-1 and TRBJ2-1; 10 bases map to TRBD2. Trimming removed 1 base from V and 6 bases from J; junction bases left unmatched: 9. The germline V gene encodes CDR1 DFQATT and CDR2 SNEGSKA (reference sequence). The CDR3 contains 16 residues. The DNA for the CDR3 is TGCAGTGCTAGAGGGTTCCTAGCGGGGGCCTTCAATGAGCAGTTCTTC. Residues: CSARGFLAGAFNEQFF.

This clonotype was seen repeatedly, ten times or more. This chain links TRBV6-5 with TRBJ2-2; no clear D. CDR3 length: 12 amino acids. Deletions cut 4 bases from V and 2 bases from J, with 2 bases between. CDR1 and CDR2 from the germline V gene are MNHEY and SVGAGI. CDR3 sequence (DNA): TGTGCCAGCAGTTTAAACACCGGGGAGCTGTTTTTT. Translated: CASSLNTGELFF.

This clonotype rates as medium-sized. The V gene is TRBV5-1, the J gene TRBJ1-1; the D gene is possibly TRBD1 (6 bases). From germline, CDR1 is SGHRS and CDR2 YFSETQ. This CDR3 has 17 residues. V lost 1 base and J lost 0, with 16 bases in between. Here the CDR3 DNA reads TGCGCCAGCAGCTTGCGGCCCAGGGGACTCATGAACACTGAAGCTTTCTTT. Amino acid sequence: CASSLRPRGLMNTEAFF.

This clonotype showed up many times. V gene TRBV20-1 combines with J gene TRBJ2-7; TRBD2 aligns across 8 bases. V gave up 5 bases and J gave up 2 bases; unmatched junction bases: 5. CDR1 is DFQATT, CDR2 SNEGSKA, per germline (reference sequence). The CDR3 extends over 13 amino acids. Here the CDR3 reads CSAVGGGTYEQYF. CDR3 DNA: TGCAGTGCTGTCGGCGGGGGGACCTACGAGCAGTACTTC.

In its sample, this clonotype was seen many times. This CDR3 is CASSGPGGGYQPQHF. In DNA form, the CDR3 reads TGTGCCAGCAGTGGCCCAGGGGGTGGGTATCAGCCCCAGCATTTT. The V and J genes are TRBV2 and TRBJ1-5; 7 bases are a match to TRBD1. This CDR3 contains 15 residues. Germline V lookup: CDR1 SNHLY, CDR2 FYNNEI. J lost 5 bases, V lost 4 bases, and 8 bases had no gene match.

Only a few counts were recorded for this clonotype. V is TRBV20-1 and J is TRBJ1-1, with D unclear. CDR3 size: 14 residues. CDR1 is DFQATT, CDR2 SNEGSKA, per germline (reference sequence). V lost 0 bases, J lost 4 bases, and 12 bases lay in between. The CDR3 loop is CSARDPGYGTEAFF. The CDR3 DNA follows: TGCAGTGCTAGAGATCCCGGGTATGGCACTGAAGCTTTCTTT.

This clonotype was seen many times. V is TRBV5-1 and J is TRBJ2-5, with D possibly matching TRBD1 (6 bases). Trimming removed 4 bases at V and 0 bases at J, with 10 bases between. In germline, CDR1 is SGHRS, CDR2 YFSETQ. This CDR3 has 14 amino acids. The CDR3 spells CASSLRTDQETQYF. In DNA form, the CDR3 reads TGCGCCAGCAGCCTCCGGACAGACCAAGAGACCCAGTACTTC.

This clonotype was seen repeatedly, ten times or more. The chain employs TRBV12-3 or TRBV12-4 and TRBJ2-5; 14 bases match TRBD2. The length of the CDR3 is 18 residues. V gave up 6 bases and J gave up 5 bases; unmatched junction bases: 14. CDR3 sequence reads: CASSLGLAGGLSSETQYF. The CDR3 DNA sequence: TGTGCCAGCAGCCTTGGACTAGCGGGGGGCCTCTCTAGTGAGACCCAGTACTTC.

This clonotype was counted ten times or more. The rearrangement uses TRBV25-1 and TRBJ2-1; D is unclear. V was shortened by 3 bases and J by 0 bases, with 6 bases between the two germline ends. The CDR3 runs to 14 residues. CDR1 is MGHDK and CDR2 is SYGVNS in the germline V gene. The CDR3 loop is CASSDPGSYNEQFF. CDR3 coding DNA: TGTGCCAGCAGTGACCCGGGCTCCTACAATGAGCAGTTCTTC.

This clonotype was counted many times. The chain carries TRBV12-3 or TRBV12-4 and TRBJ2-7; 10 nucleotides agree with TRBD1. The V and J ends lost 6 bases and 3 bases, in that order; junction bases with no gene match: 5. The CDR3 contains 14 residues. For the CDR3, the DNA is TGTGCCAGCAGGAGACAGGGGGCTGTCTACGAGCAGTACTTC. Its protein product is CASRRQGAVYEQYF.

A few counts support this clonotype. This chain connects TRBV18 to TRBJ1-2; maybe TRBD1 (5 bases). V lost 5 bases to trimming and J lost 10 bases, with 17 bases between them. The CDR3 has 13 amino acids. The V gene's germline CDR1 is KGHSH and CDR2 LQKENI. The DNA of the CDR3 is TGTGCCAGCTCAGGGGACCAGGGAGGCCTCTACACCTTC. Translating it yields CASSGDQGGLYTF.